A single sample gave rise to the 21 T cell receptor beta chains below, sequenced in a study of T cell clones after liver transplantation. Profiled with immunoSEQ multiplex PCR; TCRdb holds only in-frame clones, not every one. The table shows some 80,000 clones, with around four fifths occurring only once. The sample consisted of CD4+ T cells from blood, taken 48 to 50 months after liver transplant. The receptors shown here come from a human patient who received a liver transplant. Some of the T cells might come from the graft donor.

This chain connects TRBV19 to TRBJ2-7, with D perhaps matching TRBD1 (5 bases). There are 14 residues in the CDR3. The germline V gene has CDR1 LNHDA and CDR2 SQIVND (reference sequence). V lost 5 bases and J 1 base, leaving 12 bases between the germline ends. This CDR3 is CASSENAGSYEQYF. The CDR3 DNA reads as TGTGCCAGTAGTGAGAACGCAGGGTCCTACGAGCAGTACTTC. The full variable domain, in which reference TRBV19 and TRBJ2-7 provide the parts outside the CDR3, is DGGITQSPKYLFRKEGQNVTLSCEQNLNHDAMYWYRQDPGQGLRLIYYSQIVNDFQKGDIAEGYSVSREKKESFPLTVTSAQKNPTAFYLCASSENAGSYEQYFGPGTRLTVT.

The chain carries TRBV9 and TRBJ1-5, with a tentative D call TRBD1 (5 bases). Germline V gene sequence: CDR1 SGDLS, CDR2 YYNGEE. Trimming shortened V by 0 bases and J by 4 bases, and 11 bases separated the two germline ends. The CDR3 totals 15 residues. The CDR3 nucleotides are TGTGCCAGCAGCGTAGGAGAGGGGAAAAATCAGCCCCAGCATTTT. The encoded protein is CASSVGEGKNQPQHF.

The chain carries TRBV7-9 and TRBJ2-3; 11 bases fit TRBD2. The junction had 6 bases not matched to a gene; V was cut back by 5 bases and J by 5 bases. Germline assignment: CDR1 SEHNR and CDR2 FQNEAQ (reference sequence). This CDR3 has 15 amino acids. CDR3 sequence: CASSKTSGSVDTQYF. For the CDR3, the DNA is TGTGCCAGCAGCAAAACTAGCGGGAGCGTAGATACGCAGTATTTT.

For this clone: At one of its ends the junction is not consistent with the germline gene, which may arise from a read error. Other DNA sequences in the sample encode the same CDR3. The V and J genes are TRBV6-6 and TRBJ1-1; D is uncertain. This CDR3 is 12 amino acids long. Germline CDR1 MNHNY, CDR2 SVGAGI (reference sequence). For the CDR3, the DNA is TGTGCCAGTAGTTCCTGGAACACTGAAGCTTTCTTT. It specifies CASSSWNTEAFF.

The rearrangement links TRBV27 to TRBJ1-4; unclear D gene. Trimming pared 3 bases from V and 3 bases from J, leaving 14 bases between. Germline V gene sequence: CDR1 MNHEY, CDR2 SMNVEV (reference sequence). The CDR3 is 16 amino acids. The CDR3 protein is CASSLVGGLSNEKLFF. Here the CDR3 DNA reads TGTGCCAGCAGTTTGGTGGGAGGGCTATCTAATGAAAAACTGTTTTTT. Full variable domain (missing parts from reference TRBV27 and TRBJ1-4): EAQVTQNPRYLITVTGKKLTVTCSQNMNHEYMSWYRQDPGLGLRQIYYSMNVEVTDKGDVPEGYKVSRKEKRNFPLILESPSPNQTSLYFCASSLVGGLSNEKLFFGSGTQLSVL.

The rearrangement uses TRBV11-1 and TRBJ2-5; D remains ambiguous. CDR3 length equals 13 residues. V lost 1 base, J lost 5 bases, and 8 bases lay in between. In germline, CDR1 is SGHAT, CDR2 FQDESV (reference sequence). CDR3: CASSLVGRETQYF. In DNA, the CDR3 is TGTGCCAGCAGCTTAGTAGGGCGGGAGACCCAGTACTTC.

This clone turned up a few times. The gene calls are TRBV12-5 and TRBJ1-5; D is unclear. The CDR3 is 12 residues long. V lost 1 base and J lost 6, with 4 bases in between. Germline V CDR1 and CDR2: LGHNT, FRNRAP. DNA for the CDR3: TGTGCTAGTGGTTTGGGCTCTCAGCCCCAGCATTTT. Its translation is CASGLGSQPQHF.

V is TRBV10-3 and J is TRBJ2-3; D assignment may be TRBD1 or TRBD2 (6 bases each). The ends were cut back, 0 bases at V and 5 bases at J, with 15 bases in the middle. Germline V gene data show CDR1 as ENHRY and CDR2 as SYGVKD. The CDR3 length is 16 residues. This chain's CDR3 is CAISESNSGGGDTQYF. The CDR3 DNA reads TGTGCCATCAGTGAGTCAAATAGCGGAGGGGGAGATACGCAGTATTTT.

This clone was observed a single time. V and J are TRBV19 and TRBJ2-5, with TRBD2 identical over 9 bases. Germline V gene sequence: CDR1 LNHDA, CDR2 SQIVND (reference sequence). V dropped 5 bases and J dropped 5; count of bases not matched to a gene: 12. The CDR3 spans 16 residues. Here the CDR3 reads CASSPLRAGGLETQYF. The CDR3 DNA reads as TGTGCCAGTAGTCCCCTCCGGGCGGGAGGGCTGGAGACCCAGTACTTC.

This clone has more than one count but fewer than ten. The CDR3 sequence is CASSEAMGTQHF. CDR3 nucleotides: TGTGCCAGCAGTGAAGCGATGGGTACCCAGCATTTT. The gene calls are TRBV6-1 and TRBJ1-5; D gene unclear. This CDR3 region has 12 residues. The V and J ends lost 0 bases and 11 bases respectively, with 8 bases between them. Looked up from germline, CDR1 is MNHNS and CDR2 is SASEGT.

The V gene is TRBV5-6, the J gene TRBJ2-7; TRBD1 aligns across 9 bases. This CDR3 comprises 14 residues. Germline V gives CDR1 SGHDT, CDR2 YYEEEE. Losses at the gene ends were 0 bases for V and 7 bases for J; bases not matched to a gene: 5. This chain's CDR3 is CASSLVQGAGEQYF. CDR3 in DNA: TGTGCCAGCAGCTTGGTACAGGGGGCAGGGGAGCAGTACTTC.

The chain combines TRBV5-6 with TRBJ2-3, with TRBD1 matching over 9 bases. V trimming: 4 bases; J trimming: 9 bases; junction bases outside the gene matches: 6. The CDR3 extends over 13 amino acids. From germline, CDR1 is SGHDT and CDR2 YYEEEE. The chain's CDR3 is CASSLGQGWTQYF. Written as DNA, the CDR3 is TGTGCCAGCAGCCTGGGACAGGGTTGGACGCAGTATTTT.

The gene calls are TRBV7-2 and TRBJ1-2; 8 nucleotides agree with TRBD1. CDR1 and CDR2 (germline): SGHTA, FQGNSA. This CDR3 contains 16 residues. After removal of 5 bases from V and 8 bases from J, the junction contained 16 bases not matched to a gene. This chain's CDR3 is CASSESTGGSYEGYTF. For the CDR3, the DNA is TGTGCCAGCAGCGAGAGTACAGGGGGATCTTATGAGGGCTACACCTTC.

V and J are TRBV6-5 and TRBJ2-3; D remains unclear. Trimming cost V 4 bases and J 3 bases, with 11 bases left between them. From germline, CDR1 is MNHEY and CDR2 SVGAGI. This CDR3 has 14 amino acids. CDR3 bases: TGTGCCAGCAGTTCCGTCGGAGATACAGATACGCAGTATTTT. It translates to CASSSVGDTDTQYF.

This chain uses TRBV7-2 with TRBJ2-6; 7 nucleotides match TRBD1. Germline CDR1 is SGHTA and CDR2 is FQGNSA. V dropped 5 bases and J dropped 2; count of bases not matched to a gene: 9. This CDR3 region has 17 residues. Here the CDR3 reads CASSARAQGAGANVLTF. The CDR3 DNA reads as TGTGCCAGCAGCGCGAGGGCGCAGGGGGCTGGGGCCAACGTCCTGACTTTC.

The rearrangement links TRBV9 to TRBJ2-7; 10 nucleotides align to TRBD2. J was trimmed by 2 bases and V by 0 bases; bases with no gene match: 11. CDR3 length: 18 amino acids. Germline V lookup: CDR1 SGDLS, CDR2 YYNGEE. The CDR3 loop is CASSVGGLAGEPTYEQYF. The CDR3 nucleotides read TGTGCCAGCAGCGTAGGGGGGCTAGCGGGAGAGCCTACCTACGAGCAGTACTTC. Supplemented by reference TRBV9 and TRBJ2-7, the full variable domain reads DSGVTQTPKHLITATGQRVTLRCSPRSGDLSVYWYQQSLDQGLQFLIQYYNGEERAKGNILERFSAQQFPDLHSELNLSSLELGDSALYFCASSVGGLAGEPTYEQYFGPGTRLTVT.

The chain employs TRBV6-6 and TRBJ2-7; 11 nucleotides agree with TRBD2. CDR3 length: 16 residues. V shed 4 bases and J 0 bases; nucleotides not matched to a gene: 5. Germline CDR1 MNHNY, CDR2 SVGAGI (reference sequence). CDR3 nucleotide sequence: TGTGCCAGCAGTTTCCCGGGACTAGCGGCCTCCTACGAGCAGTACTTC. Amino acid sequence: CASSFPGLAASYEQYF.

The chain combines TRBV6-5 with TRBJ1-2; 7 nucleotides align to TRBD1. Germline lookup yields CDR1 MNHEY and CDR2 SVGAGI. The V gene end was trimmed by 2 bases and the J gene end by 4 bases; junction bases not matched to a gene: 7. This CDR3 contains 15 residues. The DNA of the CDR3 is TGTGCCAGCAGTTACGGATATAGGGGGCCCTATGGCTACACCTTC. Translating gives CASSYGYRGPYGYTF.

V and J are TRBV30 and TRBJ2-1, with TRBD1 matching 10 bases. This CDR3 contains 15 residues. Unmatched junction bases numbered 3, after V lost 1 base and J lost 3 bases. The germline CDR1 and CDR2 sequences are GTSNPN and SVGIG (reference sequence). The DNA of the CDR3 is TGTGCCTGGAGTGCGGGACAGGGGCACTACAATGAGCAGTTCTTC. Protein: CAWSAGQGHYNEQFF.

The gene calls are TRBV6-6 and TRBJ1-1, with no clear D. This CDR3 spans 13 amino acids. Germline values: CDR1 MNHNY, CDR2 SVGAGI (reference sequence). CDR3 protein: CATARTGNTEAFF. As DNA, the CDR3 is TGTGCAACCGCCCGGACGGGGAACACTGAAGCTTTCTTT.

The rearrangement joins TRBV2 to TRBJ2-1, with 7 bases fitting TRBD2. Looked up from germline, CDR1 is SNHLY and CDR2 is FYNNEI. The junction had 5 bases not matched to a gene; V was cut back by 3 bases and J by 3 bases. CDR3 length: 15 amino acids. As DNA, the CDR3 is TGTGCCAGCAGTGAGTTAGCGGGTAACTACAATGAGCAGTTCTTC. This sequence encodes CASSELAGNYNEQFF.